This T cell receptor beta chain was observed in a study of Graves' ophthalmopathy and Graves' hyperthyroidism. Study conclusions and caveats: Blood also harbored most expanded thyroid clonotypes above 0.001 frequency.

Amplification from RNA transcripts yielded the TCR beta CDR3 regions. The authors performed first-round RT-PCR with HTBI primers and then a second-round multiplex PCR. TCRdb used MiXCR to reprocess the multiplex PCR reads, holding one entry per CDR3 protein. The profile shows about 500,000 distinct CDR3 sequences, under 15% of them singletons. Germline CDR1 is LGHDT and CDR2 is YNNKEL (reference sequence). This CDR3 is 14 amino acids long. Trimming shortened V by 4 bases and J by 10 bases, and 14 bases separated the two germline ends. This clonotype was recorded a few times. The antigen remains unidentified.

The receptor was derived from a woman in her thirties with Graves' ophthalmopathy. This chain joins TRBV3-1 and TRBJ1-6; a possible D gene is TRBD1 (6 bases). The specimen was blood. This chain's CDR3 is CASSPGGPRSPLHF. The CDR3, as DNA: TGTGCCAGCAGCCCCGGGGGCCCTAGGTCACCCCTCCACTTT. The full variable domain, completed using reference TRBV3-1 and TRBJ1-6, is DTAVSQTPKYLVTQMGNDKSIKCEQNLGHDTMYWYKQDSKKFLKIMFSYNNKELIINETVPNRFSPKSPDKAHLNLHINSLELGDSAVYFCASSPGGPRSPLHFGNGTRLTVT.